This TCR beta chain was captured by sequencing in a study of T cell responses to AZD1222 COVID-19 vaccine. Some clones are missing from TCRdb's copy, which holds only in-frame ones; the method was immunoSEQ multiplex PCR. The sample lists some 120,000 clones, roughly 87% occurring once. CDR3 length equals 12 residues. Trimming removed 2 bases at V and 1 base at J, with 2 bases between. Germline V gene sequence: CDR1 KGHSH, CDR2 LQKENI. This TCR was recovered from an adult in good health. This specimen was peripheral blood, taken on day 0 of AZD1222 vaccination. This chain joins TRBV18 and TRBJ1-2; no clear D. The CDR3 reads CASSPSNYGYTF. CDR3 in DNA: TGTGCCAGCTCACCAAGTAACTATGGCTACACCTTC.